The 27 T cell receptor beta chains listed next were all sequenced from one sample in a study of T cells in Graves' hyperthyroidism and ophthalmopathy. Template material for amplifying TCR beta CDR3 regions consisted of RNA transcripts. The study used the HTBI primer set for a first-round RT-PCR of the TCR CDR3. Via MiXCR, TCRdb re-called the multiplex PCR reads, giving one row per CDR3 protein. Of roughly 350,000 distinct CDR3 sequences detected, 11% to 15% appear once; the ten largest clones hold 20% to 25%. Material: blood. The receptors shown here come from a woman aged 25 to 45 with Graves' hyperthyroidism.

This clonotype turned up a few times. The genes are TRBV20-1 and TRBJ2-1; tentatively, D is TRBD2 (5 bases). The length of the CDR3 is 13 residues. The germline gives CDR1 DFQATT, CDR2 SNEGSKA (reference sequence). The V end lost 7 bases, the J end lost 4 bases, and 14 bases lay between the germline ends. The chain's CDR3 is CSDMPSGYNEQFF. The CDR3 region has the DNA TGCAGTGACATGCCCAGCGGATACAATGAGCAGTTCTTC.

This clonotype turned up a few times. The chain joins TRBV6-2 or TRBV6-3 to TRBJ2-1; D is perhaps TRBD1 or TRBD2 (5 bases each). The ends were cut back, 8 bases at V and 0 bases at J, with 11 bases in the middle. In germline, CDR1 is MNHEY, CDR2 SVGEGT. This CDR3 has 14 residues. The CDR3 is CASGWDRSYNEQFF. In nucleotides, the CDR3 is TGTGCCAGCGGATGGGACCGCTCCTACAATGAGCAGTTCTTC.

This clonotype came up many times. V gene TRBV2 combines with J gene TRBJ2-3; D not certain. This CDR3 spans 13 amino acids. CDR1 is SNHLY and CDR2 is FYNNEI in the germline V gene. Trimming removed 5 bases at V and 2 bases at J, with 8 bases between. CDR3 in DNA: TGTGCCAGCAGTTCGCAGGTCACAGATACGCAGTATTTT. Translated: CASSSQVTDTQYF.

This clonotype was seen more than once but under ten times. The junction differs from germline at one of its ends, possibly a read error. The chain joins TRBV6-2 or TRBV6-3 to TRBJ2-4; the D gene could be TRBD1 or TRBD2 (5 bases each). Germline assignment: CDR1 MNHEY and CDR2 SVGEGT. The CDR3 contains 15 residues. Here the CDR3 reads CALHPGPLAKNIQHF. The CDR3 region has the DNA TGTGCCTTACACCCGGGACCTTTAGCCAAAAACATTCAGCACTTC.

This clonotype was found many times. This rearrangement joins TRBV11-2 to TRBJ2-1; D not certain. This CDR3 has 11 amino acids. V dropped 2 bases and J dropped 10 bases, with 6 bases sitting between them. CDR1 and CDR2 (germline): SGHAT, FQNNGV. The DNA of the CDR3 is TGTGCCAGCAGCTTACACCCCGAGCAGTTCTTC. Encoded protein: CASSLHPEQFF. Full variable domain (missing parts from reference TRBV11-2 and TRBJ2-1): EAGVAQSPRYKIIEKRQSVAFWCNPISGHATLYWYQQILGQGPKLLIQFQNNGVVDDSQLPKDRFSAERLKGVDSTLKIQPAKLEDSAVYLCASSLHPEQFFGPGTRLTVL.

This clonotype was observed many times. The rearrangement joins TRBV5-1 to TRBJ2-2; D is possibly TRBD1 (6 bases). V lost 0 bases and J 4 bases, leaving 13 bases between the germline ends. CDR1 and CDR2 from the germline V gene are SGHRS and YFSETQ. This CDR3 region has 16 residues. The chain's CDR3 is CASSLVAGAPTGELFF. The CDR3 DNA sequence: TGCGCCAGCAGCTTGGTGGCAGGGGCGCCCACCGGGGAGCTGTTTTTT.

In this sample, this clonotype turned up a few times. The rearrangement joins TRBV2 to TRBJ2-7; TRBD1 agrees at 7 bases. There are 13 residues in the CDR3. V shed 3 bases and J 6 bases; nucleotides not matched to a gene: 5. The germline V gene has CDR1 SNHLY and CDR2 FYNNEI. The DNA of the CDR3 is TGTGCCAGCAGTGAGAGACAGGGCGGCGAGCAGTACTTC. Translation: CASSERQGGEQYF.

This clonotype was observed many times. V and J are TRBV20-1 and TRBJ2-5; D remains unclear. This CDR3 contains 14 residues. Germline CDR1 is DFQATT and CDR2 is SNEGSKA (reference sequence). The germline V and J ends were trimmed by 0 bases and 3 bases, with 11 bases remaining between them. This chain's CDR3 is CSARDDQAEETQYF. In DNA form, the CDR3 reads TGCAGTGCTAGAGATGACCAGGCAGAAGAGACCCAGTACTTC.

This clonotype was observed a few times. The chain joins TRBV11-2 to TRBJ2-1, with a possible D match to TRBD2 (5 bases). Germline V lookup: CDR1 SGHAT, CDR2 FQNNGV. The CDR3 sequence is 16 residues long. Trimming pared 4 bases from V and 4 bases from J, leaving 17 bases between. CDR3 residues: CASSYRGGRTYNEQFF. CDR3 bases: TGTGCCAGCAGCTATAGAGGAGGAAGGACTTACAATGAGCAGTTCTTC.

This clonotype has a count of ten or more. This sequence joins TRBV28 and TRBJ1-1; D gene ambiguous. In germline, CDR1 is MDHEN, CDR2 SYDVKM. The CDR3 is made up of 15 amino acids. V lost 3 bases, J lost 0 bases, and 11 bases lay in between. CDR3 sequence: CASSFQTRMNTEAFF. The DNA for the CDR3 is TGTGCCAGCAGTTTTCAGACAAGGATGAACACTGAAGCTTTCTTT.

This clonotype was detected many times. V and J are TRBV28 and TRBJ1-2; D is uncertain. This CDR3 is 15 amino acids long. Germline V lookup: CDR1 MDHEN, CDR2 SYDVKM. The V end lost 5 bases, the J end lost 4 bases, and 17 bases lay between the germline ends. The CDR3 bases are TGTGCCAGCAGTGCCCTCCTGGCGGGGATCTATGGCTACACCTTC. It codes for CASSALLAGIYGYTF.

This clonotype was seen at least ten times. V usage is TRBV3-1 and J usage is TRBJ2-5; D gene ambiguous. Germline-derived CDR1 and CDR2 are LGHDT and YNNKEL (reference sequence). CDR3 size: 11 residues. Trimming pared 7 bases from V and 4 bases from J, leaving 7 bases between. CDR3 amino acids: CASTRRETQYF. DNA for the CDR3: TGTGCCAGCACCCGTCGAGAGACCCAGTACTTC.

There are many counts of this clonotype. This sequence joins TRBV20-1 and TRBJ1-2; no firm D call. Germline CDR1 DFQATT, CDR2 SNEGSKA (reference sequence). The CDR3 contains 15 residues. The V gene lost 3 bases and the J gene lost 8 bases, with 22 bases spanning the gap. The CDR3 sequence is CSARAIPMTQEGYTF. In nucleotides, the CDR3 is TGCAGTGCTAGGGCTATCCCGATGACTCAAGAAGGCTACACCTTC.

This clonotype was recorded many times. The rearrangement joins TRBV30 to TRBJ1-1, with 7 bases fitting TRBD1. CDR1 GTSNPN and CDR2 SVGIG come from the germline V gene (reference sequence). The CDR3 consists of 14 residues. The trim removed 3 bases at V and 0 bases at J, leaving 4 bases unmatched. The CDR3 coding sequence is TGTGCCTGGAGCGCGGGACAGCTGAACACTGAAGCTTTCTTT. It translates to CAWSAGQLNTEAFF.

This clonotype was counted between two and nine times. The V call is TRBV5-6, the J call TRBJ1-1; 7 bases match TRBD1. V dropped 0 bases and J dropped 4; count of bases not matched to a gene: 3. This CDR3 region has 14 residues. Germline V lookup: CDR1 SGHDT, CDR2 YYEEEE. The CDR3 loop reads CASSLVTGITEAFF. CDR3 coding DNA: TGTGCCAGCAGCTTGGTGACAGGGATCACTGAAGCTTTCTTT.

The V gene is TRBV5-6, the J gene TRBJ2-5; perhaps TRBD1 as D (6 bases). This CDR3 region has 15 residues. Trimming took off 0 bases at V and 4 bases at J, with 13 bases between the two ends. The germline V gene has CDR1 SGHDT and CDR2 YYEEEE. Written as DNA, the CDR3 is TGTGCCAGCAGCTTGGGACAGGCTGGCGGAGAGACCCAGTACTTC. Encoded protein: CASSLGQAGGETQYF.

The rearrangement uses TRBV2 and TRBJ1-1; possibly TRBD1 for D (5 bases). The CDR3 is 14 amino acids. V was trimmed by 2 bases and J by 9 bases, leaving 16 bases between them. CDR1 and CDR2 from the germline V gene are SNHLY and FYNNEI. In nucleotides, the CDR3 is TGTGCCAGCAGTGAAAGGGGTGCGGTGCCCCAAGCTTTCTTT. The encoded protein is CASSERGAVPQAFF.

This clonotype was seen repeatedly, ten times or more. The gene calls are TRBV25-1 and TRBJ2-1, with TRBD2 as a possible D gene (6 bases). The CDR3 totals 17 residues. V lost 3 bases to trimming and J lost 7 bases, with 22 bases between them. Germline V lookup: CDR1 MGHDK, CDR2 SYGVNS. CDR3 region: CASSDLFRDSEANEQFF. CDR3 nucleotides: TGTGCCAGCAGTGACCTCTTCCGGGACTCAGAGGCTAATGAGCAGTTCTTC. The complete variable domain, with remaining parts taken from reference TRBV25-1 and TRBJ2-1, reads EADIYQTPRYLVIGTGKKITLECSQTMGHDKMYWYQQDPGMELHLIHYSYGVNSTEKGDLSSESTVSRIRTEHFPLTLESARPSHTSQYLCASSDLFRDSEANEQFFGPGTRLTVL.

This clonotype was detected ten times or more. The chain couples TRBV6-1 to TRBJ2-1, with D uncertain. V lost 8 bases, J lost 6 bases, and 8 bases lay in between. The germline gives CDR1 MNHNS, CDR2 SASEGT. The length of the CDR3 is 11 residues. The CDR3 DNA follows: TGTGCCAGCTCTATGGTCAATGAGCAGTTCTTC. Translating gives CASSMVNEQFF.

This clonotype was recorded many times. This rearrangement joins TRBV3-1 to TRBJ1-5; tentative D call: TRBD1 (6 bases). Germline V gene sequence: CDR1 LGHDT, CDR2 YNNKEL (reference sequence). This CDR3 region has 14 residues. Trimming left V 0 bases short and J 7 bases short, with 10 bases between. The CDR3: CASSQDRGWQPQHF. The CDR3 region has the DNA TGTGCCAGCAGCCAAGACAGGGGATGGCAGCCCCAGCATTTT.

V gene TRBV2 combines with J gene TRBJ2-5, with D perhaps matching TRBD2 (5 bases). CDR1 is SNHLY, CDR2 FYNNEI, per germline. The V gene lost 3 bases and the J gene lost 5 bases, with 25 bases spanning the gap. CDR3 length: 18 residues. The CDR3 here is CASSDPATLRAFPETQYF. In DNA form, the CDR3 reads TGTGCCAGCAGTGATCCGGCGACTTTGAGGGCCTTCCCGGAGACCCAGTACTTC.

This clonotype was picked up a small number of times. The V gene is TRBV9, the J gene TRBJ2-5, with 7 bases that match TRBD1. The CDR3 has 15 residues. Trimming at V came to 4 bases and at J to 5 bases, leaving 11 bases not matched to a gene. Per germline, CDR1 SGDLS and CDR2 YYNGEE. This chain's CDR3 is CASSPRQGASETQYF. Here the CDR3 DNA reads TGTGCCAGCAGCCCGCGACAGGGTGCATCGGAGACCCAGTACTTC.

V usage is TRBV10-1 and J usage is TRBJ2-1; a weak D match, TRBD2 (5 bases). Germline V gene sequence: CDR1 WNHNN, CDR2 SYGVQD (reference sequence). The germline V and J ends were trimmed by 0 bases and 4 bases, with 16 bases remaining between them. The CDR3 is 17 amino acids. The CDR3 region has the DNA TGCGCCAGCAGTGAGTCGGGAGAAGGGCACTATTACAATGAGCAGTTCTTC. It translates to CASSESGEGHYYNEQFF.

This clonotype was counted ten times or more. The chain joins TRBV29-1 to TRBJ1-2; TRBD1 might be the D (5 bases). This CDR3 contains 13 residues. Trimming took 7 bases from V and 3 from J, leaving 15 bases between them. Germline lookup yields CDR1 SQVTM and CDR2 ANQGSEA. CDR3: CSDSRDDYYGYTF. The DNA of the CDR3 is TGCAGCGATTCCCGGGACGACTACTATGGCTACACCTTC.

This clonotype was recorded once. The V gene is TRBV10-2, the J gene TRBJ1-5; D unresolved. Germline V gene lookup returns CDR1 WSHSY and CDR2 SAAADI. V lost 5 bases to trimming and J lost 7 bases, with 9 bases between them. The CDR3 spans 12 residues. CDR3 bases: TGCGCCAGCAGTAAAAACCACCAGCCCCAGCATTTT. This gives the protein CASSKNHQPQHF.

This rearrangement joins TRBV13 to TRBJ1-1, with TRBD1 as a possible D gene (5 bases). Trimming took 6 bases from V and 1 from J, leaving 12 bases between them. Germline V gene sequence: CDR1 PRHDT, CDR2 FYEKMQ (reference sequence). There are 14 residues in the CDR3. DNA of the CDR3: TGTGCCAGCAGAGAAGAGGGGAGGAACACTGAAGCTTTCTTT. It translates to CASREEGRNTEAFF.

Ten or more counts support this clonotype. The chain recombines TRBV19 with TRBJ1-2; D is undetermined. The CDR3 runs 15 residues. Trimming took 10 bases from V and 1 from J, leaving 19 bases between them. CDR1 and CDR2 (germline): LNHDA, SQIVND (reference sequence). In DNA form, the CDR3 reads TGTGCCACCACTCACGGGTACATGGATAACTATGGCTACACCTTC. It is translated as CATTHGYMDNYGYTF.